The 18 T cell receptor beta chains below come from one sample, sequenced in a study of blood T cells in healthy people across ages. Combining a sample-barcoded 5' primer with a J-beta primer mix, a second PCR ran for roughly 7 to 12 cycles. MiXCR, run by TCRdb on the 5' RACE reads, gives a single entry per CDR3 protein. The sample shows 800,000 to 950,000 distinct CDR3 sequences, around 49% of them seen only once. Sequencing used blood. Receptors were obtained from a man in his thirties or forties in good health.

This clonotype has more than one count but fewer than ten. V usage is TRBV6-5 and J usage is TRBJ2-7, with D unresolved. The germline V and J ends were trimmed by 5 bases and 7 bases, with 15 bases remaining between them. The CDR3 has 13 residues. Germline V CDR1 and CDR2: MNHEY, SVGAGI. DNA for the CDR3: TGTGCCAGCAGTCACACGGCAATGGGGGAGCAGTACTTC. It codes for CASSHTAMGEQYF.

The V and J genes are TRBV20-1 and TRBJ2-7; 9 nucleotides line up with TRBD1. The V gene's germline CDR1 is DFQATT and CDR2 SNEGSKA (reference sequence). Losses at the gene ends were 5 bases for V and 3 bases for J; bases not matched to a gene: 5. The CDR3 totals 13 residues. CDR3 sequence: CSASRQGGYEQYF. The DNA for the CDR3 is TGCAGTGCTTCCCGACAGGGGGGCTACGAGCAGTACTTC.

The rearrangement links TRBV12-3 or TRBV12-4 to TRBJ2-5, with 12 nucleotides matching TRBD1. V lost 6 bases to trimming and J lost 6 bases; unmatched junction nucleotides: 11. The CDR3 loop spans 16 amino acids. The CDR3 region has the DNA TGTGCCAGCAGAACCGGGACAGGGGGCTCAGTAAAGACCCAGTACTTC. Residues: CASRTGTGGSVKTQYF.

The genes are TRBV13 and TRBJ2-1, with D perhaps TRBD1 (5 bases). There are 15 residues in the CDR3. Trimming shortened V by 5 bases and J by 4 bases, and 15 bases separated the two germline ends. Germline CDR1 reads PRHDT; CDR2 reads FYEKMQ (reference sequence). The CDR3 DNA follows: TGTGCCAGCAGCCTCCGACAGCCCATTTACAATGAGCAGTTCTTC. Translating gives CASSLRQPIYNEQFF.

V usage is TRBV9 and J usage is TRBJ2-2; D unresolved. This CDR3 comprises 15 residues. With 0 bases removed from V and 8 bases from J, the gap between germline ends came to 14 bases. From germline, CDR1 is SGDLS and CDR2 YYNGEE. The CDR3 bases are TGTGCCAGCAGCGTAGATCTAGAATTGACTGGGGAGCTGTTTTTT. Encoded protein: CASSVDLELTGELFF.

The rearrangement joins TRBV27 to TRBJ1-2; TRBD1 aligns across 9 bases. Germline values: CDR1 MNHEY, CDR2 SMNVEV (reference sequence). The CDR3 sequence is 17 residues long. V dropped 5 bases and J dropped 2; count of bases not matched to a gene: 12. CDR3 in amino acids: CASSDGTGQGLNYGYTF. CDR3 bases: TGTGCCAGCAGTGATGGGACAGGGCAGGGATTAAACTATGGCTACACCTTC.

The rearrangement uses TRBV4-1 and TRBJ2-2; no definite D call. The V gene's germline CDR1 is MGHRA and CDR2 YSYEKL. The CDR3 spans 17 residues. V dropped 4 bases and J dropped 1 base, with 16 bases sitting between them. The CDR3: CASSLGTGPVNTGELFF. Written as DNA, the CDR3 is TGCGCCAGCAGCCTCGGAACGGGTCCGGTGAACACCGGGGAGCTGTTTTTT.

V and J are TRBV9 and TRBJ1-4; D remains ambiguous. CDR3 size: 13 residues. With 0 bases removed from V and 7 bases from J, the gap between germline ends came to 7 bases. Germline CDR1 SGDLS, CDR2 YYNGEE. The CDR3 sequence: CASSVAPGEKLFF. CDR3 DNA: TGTGCCAGCAGCGTAGCTCCTGGTGAAAAACTGTTTTTT. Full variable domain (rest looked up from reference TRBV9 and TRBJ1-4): DSGVTQTPKHLITATGQRVTLRCSPRSGDLSVYWYQQSLDQGLQFLIQYYNGEERAKGNILERFSAQQFPDLHSELNLSSLELGDSALYFCASSVAPGEKLFFGSGTQLSVL.

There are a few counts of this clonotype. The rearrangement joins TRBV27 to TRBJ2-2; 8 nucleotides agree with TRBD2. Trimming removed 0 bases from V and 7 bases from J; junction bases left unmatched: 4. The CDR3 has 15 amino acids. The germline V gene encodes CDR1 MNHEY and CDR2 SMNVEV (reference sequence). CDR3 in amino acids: CASSLSSGTSGELFF. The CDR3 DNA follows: TGTGCCAGCAGTTTATCATCCGGGACTAGCGGGGAGCTGTTTTTT.

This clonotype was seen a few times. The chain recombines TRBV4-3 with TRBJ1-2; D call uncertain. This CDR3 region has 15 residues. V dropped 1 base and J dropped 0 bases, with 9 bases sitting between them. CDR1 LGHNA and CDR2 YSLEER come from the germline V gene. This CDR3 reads CASSQGRSANYGYTF. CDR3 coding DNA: TGCGCCAGCAGCCAAGGACGGAGTGCTAACTATGGCTACACCTTC.

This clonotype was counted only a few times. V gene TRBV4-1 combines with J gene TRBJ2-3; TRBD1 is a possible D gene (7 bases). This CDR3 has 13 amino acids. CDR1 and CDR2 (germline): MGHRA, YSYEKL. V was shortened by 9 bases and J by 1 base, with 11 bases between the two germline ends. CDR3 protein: CARRDSRTDTQYF. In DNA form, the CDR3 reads TGCGCCAGGCGGGACAGCCGCACAGATACGCAGTATTTT.

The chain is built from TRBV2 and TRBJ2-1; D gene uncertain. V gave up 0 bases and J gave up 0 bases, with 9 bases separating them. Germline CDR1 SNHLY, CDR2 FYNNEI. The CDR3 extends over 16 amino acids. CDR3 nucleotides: TGTGCCAGCAGTGAAGCGCGGCAGATCTCCTACAATGAGCAGTTCTTC. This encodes CASSEARQISYNEQFF.

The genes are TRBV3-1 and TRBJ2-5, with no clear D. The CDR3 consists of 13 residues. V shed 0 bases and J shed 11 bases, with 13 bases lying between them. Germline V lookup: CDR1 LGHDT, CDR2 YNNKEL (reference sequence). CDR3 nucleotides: TGTGCCAGCAGCCAAGATTGGGCGGTTGAGCAGTACTTC. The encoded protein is CASSQDWAVEQYF.

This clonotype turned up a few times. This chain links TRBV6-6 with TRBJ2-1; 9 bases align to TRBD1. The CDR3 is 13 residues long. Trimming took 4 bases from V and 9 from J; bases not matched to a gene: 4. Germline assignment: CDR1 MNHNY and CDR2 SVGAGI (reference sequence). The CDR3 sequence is CASSWDRETEQFF. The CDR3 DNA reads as TGTGCCAGCAGTTGGGACAGGGAGACTGAGCAGTTCTTC.

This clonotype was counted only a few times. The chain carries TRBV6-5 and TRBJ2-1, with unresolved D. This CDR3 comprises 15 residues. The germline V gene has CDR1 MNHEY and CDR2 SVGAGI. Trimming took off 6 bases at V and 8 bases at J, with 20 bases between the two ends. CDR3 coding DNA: TGTGCCAGCAGATCAACTGGACGAGGCACCTATGAGCAGTTCTTC. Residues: CASRSTGRGTYEQFF.

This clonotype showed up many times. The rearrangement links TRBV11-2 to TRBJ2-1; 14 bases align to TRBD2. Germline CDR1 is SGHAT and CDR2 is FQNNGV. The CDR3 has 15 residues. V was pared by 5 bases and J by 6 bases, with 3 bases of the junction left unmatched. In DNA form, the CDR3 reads TGTGCCAGCAGCCCGGGACTAGCGGGGGTCAATGAGCAGTTCTTC. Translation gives CASSPGLAGVNEQFF. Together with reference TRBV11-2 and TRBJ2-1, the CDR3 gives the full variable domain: EAGVAQSPRYKIIEKRQSVAFWCNPISGHATLYWYQQILGQGPKLLIQFQNNGVVDDSQLPKDRFSAERLKGVDSTLKIQPAKLEDSAVYLCASSPGLAGVNEQFFGPGTRLTVL.

The DNA for the CDR3 is TGTGCCAGCAAGAACCGATACGAGCAGTACTTC. This codes for CASKNRYEQYF. The V and J genes are TRBV12-3 or TRBV12-4 and TRBJ2-4; D ambiguous. Judging by the DNA end, TRBJ2-7 fits better; the J call may be wrong. The CDR3 is made up of 11 amino acids.

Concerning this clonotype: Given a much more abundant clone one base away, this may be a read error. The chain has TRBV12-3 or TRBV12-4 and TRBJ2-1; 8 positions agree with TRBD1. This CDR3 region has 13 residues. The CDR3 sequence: CAGRLIQGGEQFF. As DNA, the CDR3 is TGTGCCGGCAGACTAATACAGGGGGGTGAGCAGTTCTTC.